The 18 T cell receptor beta chains presented below share a single source sample, sequenced in a study of graft-versus-host responses after intestinal transplantation. Only in-frame clones appear in the TCRdb table, and some are missing; sequencing was by immunoSEQ multiplex PCR. The sample lists some 46,000 clones; over 85% were seen once. The sample was PBMCs, taken around 330 days after intestinal transplant. All receptors come from a human patient who received an intestinal transplant, so some T cells may come from the graft donor.

V usage is TRBV29-1 and J usage is TRBJ1-1; D gene uncertain. V was pared by 7 bases and J by 1 base, with 13 bases between. CDR3 length: 13 residues. Germline CDR1 and CDR2: SQVTM and ANQGSEA. The CDR3 DNA reads TGCAGCGCAGACATCCGGGGGAACACTGAAGCTTTCTTT. This translates into CSADIRGNTEAFF. Full variable domain (remainder filled in from reference TRBV29-1 and TRBJ1-1): SAVISQKPSRDICQRGTSLTIQCQVDSQVTMMFWYRQQPGQSLTLIATANQGSEATYESGFVIDKFPISRPNLTFSTLTVSNMSPEDSSIYLCSADIRGNTEAFFGQGTRLTVV.

This clone was picked up one time. V gene TRBV30 combines with J gene TRBJ2-7; maybe TRBD2 (6 bases). The CDR3 length is 13 residues. Germline CDR1 is GTSNPN and CDR2 is SVGIG (reference sequence). V lost 0 bases and J 7 bases, leaving 13 bases between the germline ends. The CDR3 coding sequence is TGTGCCTGGAGTGTACGGACTACGGTGGAGCAGTACTTC. It encodes CAWSVRTTVEQYF.

The gene calls are TRBV7-9 and TRBJ2-5; D gene uncertain. The DNA end favors TRBJ2-7, so the J call may be wrong. CDR3 length: 14 amino acids. Germline CDR1 SEHNR, CDR2 FQNEAQ (reference sequence). The CDR3 sequence is CASSLERVSYEQYF. Written as DNA, the CDR3 is TGTGCCAGCAGCTTAGAAAGGGTCTCCTACGAGCAGTACTTC.

The chain recombines TRBV6-6 with TRBJ2-2; D not resolved. CDR3 size: 13 residues. Per the germline V gene, CDR1 is MNHNY and CDR2 is SVGAGI (reference sequence). V lost 6 bases and J 4 bases, leaving 9 bases between the germline ends. The CDR3 protein is CASSPAATGELFF. The CDR3 nucleotides are TGTGCCAGCAGCCCCGCTGCCACCGGGGAGCTGTTTTTT.

DNA for the CDR3: TGCAGCGTTGGGGGGGTACGAACCCACACCGGGGAGCTGTTTTTT. Translating it yields CSVGGVRTHTGELFF. This chain uses TRBV29-1 with TRBJ2-2, with D possibly being TRBD2 (6 bases). This CDR3 spans 15 amino acids. Trimming took off 4 bases at V and 3 bases at J, with 15 bases between the two ends. Germline V gene lookup returns CDR1 SQVTM and CDR2 ANQGSEA.

This chain links TRBV29-1 with TRBJ2-7; a possible D gene is TRBD1 (6 bases). Trimming took 6 bases from V and 1 from J, leaving 10 bases between them. Looked up from germline, CDR1 is SQVTM and CDR2 is ANQGSEA. The CDR3 covers 12 residues. Here the CDR3 reads CSVETGSYEQYF. For the CDR3, the DNA is TGCAGCGTAGAAACAGGGTCCTACGAGCAGTACTTC.

This clone occurred once. The chain couples TRBV6-6 to TRBJ1-6; tentative D call: TRBD1 (5 bases). The CDR3 is 15 residues long. Between the trimmed V and J ends, which lost 4 bases and 6 bases, there was a span of 13 bases. Per germline, CDR1 MNHNY and CDR2 SVGAGI (reference sequence). The CDR3: CASSSGIGANSPLHF. Written as DNA, the CDR3 is TGTGCCAGCAGTTCTGGGATAGGGGCTAATTCACCCCTCCACTTT.

This clone was seen only a few times. The V and J genes are TRBV10-3 and TRBJ2-6; D call uncertain. V was clipped by 0 bases and J by 2 bases, with 5 bases between them. The germline CDR1 and CDR2 sequences are ENHRY and SYGVKD. This CDR3 is built from 15 residues. CDR3 DNA sequence: TGTGCCATCAGTGAGTCGACGGCTGGGGCCAACGTCCTGACTTTC. Its protein product is CAISESTAGANVLTF.

The genes are TRBV7-2 and TRBJ1-2; TRBD1 matches at 7 bases. The CDR3 has 15 residues. V lost 6 bases and J lost 5; bases outside the gene matches: 12. CDR1 SGHTA and CDR2 FQGNSA come from the germline V gene. CDR3 residues: CASSRVTGPPYGYTF. For the CDR3, the DNA is TGTGCCAGCAGTCGAGTGACAGGGCCCCCATATGGCTACACCTTC.

The V and J genes are TRBV6-1 and TRBJ2-7; D possibly uses TRBD1 or TRBD2 (5 bases each). V was trimmed by 5 bases and J by 9 bases, leaving 11 bases between them. This CDR3 is 11 amino acids long. The germline V gene has CDR1 MNHNS and CDR2 SASEGT. CDR3: CASSTGPSQYF. The CDR3 region has the DNA TGTGCCAGCAGTACGGGACCCTCGCAGTACTTC.

The V and J genes are TRBV9 and TRBJ2-7, with TRBD2 as a possible D gene (5 bases). This CDR3 comprises 16 residues. V dropped 4 bases and J dropped 7 bases, with 24 bases sitting between them. Germline V gives CDR1 SGDLS, CDR2 YYNGEE. CDR3 loop: CASSPSPEALSGEQYF. DNA for the CDR3: TGTGCCAGCAGCCCCAGCCCGGAAGCCCTTTCGGGAGAGCAGTACTTC.

The chain combines TRBV7-9 with TRBJ2-1; a possible D gene is TRBD2 (5 bases). V lost 2 bases, J lost 2 bases, and 19 bases lay in between. Germline V CDR1 and CDR2: SEHNR, FQNEAQ (reference sequence). There are 18 residues in the CDR3. The CDR3 protein is CASSLRRATLSPYNEQFF. The DNA for the CDR3 is TGTGCCAGCAGCTTAAGGCGGGCCACCCTCTCGCCCTACAATGAGCAGTTCTTC.

The chain has TRBV2 and TRBJ2-3; D gene uncertain. Germline values: CDR1 SNHLY, CDR2 FYNNEI. V shed 5 bases and J shed 9 bases, with 12 bases lying between them. This CDR3 has 12 amino acids. CDR3 DNA sequence: TGTGCCAGCAGTCGGACCGAGGCGACGCAGTATTTT. The encoded protein is CASSRTEATQYF.

J is TRBJ1-2 and V is TRBV19; a weak D match, TRBD1 (5 bases). V was clipped by 5 bases and J by 4 bases, with 17 bases between them. The CDR3 has 15 amino acids. CDR1 LNHDA and CDR2 SQIVND come from the germline V gene (reference sequence). DNA for the CDR3: TGTGCCAGTAGTGGCTCACAGGATTTCTCCTATGGCTACACCTTC. Protein product: CASSGSQDFSYGYTF.

The V gene is TRBV7-6, the J gene TRBJ2-1; TRBD1 might be the D (5 bases). V shed 8 bases and J shed 5 bases, with 13 bases lying between them. CDR3 length: 13 amino acids. The germline gives CDR1 SGHVS, CDR2 FNYEAQ. DNA for the CDR3: TGTGCCAGCTCACACGTAGGGGACAATGAGCAGTTCTTC. Translating it yields CASSHVGDNEQFF.

Remarks on this clone: At one end the junction does not follow the germline gene, possibly because of a read error. The chain carries TRBV7-3 and TRBJ2-2; the D call may be TRBD1 or TRBD2 (5 bases each). CDR3 length equals 16 residues. Germline values: CDR1 SGHTA, CDR2 FQGTGA. CDR3 nucleotide sequence: TGTGCCAGCAGCCTAACCGGGGCAGTCCTCACCGGGGAGCTGTTTTTT. It encodes CASSLTGAVLTGELFF.

The chain links TRBV5-6 to TRBJ1-5; D not resolved. V gave up 2 bases and J gave up 2 bases, with 5 bases separating them. The CDR3 runs 13 residues. CDR1 is SGHDT and CDR2 is YYEEEE in the germline V gene. CDR3 loop: CASSFFGNQPQHF. As DNA, the CDR3 is TGTGCCAGCAGCTTCTTTGGCAATCAGCCCCAGCATTTT.

J is TRBJ2-2 and V is TRBV19; D not certain. This CDR3 spans 13 amino acids. Germline CDR1 and CDR2: LNHDA and SQIVND (reference sequence). V was cut by 2 bases and J by 5 bases, with 6 bases left in between. The CDR3 DNA sequence: TGTGCCAGTAGTATAAGTGAGACCGGGGAGCTGTTTTTT. Protein product: CASSISETGELFF.